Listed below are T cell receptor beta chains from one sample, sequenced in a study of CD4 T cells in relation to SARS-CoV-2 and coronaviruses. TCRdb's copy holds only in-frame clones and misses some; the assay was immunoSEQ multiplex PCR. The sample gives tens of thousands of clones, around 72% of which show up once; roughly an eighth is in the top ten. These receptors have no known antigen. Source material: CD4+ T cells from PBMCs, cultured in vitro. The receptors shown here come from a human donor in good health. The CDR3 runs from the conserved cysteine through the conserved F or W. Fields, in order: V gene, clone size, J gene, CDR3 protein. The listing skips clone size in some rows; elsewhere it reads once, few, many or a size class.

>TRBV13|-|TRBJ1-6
CASSFSRGQNSPLHF
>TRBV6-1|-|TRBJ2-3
CASSGTSFGFTQYF
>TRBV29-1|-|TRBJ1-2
CSAVRGQGGYTF
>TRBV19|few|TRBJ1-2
CASSINRDRNYGYTF
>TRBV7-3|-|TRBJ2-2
CASSTITYFRQGRTGELFF
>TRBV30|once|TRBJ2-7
CAWSRDRVVEQYF
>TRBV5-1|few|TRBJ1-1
CASSLSGSGTEAFF
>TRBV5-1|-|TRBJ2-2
CASRDWALNTGELFF
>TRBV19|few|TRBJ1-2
CASSIARDSYGYTF
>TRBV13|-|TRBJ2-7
CASGLGWSYEQYF
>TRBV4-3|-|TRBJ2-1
CASSQPDRVNEQFF
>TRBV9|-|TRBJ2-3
CASSETGGQLDTQYF
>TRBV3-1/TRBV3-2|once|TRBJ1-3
CASTRGGAGGGNTIYF
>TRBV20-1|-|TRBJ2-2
CSARGNLSLFF
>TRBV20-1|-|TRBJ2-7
CSASFGISEQYF
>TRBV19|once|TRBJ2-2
CASMRKGFNTGELFF
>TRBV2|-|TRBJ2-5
CATKRSGAGGPETQYF
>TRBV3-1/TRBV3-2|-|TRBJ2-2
CASSQLWGADGELFF
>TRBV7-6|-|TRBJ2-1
CASSFTSGGNNEQFF
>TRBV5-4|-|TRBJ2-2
CASSSRFAGVTGELFF
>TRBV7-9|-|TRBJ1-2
CASTETLGQDGYTF
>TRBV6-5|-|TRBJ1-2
CASSPSYGYTF
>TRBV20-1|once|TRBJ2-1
CSAMKNEQFF
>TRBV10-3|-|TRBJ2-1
CAISDRSGSGDNEQFF
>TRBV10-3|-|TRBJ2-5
CAISPGLAGETQYF
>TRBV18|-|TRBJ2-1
CASSPRPAGVRNEQFF
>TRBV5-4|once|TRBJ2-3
CASSSGLAATDTQYF
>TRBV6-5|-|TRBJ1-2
CASSRDRDRGYTF
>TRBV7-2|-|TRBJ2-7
CASSLFSPGGEQYF
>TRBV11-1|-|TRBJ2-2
CASSKEEGVGTGELFF
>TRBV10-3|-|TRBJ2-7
CAIRYGTGDNRPYEQYF
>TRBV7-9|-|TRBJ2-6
CASSLALYRAGGANVLTF
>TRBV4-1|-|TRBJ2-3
CASSQVGRGPSTDTQYF
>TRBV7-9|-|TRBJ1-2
CASSPSGARNGGGYGYTF
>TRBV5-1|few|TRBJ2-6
CASSVGGANVLTF
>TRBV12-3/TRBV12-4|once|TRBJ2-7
CASSLTYEQYF
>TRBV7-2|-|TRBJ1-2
CASSLGQGVDGYTF
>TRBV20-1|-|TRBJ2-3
CSATGGDTQYF
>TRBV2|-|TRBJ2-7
CASSVGGTSYEQYF
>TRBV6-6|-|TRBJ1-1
CASSHPFRRENTEAFF
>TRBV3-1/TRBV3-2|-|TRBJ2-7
CASSQVLLATTEQYF
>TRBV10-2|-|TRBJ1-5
CASSPELYQPQHF